This TCR beta chain originates from a study of T cells and copy number aberrations in small-cell lung cancer (dated by TCRdb to about 2021). Looking at the study overall: Whole-exome sequencing of the same tumor regions was paired with TCR repertoire sequencing so that T cell metrics could be related to mutations and copy number aberrations. Tumor TCR data were available for 16 to 20 patients, and TCR data from both tumor and normal tissue were available for about 13 patients.

Results and caveats for the whole study, not just this receptor: Across regions, the TCR repertoire was highly heterogeneous, with roughly 75-97.7% of clones confined to a single region, an overlap lower than the overlap seen in localized NSCLC. The study was limited by a small sample size because surgical resection is uncommon in small-cell lung cancer, and the findings require validation. All specimens were formalin-fixed paraffin-embedded tissue, which is known to introduce sequencing artifacts. Compared with adjacent lung tissue, tumors showed lower T-cell density, richness and clonality, although the density difference was not significant. Tumor T-cell density, richness and clonality were negatively correlated with higher copy number aberration burden.

Details on this clone: Its target antigen remains unknown. No quality values exist for individual bases; no much larger clone is one base distant.

Patients with limited-stage small-cell lung cancer who underwent surgical resection in Hangzhou, China, between about 2008 and 2020 were included as donors. All donors were treated with upfront surgery without preoperative chemotherapy or radiotherapy, and immunotherapy was not given to any donor before or after surgery. All 19 patients in the sequenced cohort were identified as smokers or heavy second-hand smokers. To represent spatial heterogeneity of the primary tumors, a grid approach was used to collect three regions from each tumor FFPE block. Tumor regions were macrodissected to enrich malignant cells, and only regions expected to yield at least 150 ng DNA were selected. The study used multi-region TCR-beta sequencing of resected limited-stage small-cell lung cancers together with tumor-adjacent lung tissue to characterize T cell repertoire heterogeneity. Genomic DNA was extracted from FFPE tissue using the AllPrep DNA/RNA FFPE Kit (Qiagen).

The immunoSEQ hsTCRB Kit was used with multiplexed V- and J-gene primers to amplify TCR-beta CDR3 regions from genomic DNA. Unique DNA barcodes were added in a second PCR, and the samples were pooled together with one negative control and one positive control. An Illumina MiSeq running a 150-cycle paired-end protocol was used to sequence the pooled TCR-beta libraries. In the paper's pipeline: Raw sequencing data were processed by Adaptive Biotechnologies into a report containing normalized, annotated TCR-beta repertoires. T-cell density was computed as TCR-beta templates normalized to usable DNA, which was estimated by amplifying housekeeping genes. Richness was the count of unique rearrangements, and clonality was defined as 1 minus Pielou's evenness. Intratumor TCR heterogeneity between regions was quantified with the Jaccard index, the Morisita overlap index, and the proportion of shared top-20 clonotypes. This immuneACCESS table, as held by TCRdb, lists in-frame sequences with V and J called but not all clones. Of the missing ones, under half trace to an unresolved V gene in checked studies; the others have no known cause. V and J calls and clone size are those listed in that table; D and trimming were worked out from the DNA. In this sample the table shows around 550 clones, roughly 94% of which occur a single time. The ten largest make up 3% of the sample.

The germline V gene encodes CDR1 MNHNS and CDR2 SASEGT. Trimming removed 2 bases from V and 4 bases from J; the gene matches leave 5 bases unexplained. The CDR3 measures 15 amino acids from cysteine to phenylalanine. Only the CDR3 DNA stays, 45 bases, in frame from base 1. The chain is made from TRBV6-1 and TRBJ2-3, and TRBD2 aligns with 8 junction nucleotides. The receptor was isolated from a man in his forties or fifties with small cell lung cancer. Specimen: tumor tissue. The CDR3 protein: CASSEHSGGADTQYF. The nucleotide sequence is given as TGTGCCAGCAGTGAACACAGCGGGGGTGCAGATACGCAGTATTTT.